This TCR beta chain was sequenced during a study of T-cell reconstitution after alpha-beta-depleted transplantation in children. The V and J ends lost 3 bases and 5 bases respectively, with 26 bases between them. Per the germline V gene, CDR1 is DFQATT and CDR2 is SNEGSKA (reference sequence). The CDR3 consists of 18 residues. Preparation of the TCRbeta library was carried out with unique molecular identifiers. TCRdb processed the PCR reads anew with MiXCR; each CDR3 protein has one entry. The data hold roughly 500,000 distinct CDR3 sequences, with about 33% observed a single time. The sequences come from PBMCs from the stem cell graft donor, collected from the stem cell graft. The receptor was derived from a human donor who donated a stem cell graft to a child with aplastic anemia. V gene TRBV20-1 combines with J gene TRBJ2-1; D call uncertain. CDR3: CSASQNARRVRAHNEQFF. The CDR3 region has the DNA TGCAGTGCTAGTCAAAACGCCCGTAGGGTTCGTGCACACAATGAGCAGTTCTTC.